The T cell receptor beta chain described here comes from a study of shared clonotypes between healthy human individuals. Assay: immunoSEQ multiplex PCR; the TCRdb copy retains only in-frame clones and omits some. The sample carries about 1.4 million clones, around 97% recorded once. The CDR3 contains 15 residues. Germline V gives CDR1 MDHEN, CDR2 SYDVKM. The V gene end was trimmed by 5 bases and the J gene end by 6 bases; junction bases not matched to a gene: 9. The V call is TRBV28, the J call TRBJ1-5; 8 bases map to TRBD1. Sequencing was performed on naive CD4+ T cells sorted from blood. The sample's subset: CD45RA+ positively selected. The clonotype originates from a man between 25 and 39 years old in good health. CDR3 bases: TGTGCCAGCAGTCGACGACAGGGGAATTTTCAGCCCCAGCATTTT. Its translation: CASSRRQGNFQPQHF. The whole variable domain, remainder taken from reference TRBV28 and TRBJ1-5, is DVKVTQSSRYLVKRTGEKVFLECVQDMDHENMFWYRQDPGLGLRLIYFSYDVKMKEKGDIPEGYSVSREKKERFSLILESASTNQTSMYLCASSRRQGNFQPQHFGDGTRLSIL.